What follows is one T cell receptor beta chain and its context. The record originates from a study of cytomegalovirus exposure and HLA in healthy donors. The study ran its PCR with 60 Vbeta and 13 Jbeta primers. Produced via immunoSEQ multiplex PCR; TCRdb's table is partial and in-frame only. The sample has about 120,000 clones, 78% seen once. Sequenced input: PBMCs. The TCR comes from a woman aged 40 to 55 in good health and CMV-seronegative.

The CDR3 protein is CASSKVADTQYF. The CDR3 DNA sequence: TGTGCCAGCAGCAAAGTAGCAGATACGCAGTATTTT. The rearrangement joins TRBV28 to TRBJ2-3, with no clear D. V lost 6 bases and J lost 4, with 8 bases in between. Germline values: CDR1 MDHEN, CDR2 SYDVKM. The CDR3 length is 12 residues.